The source of this T cell receptor beta chain is a study of vaccination and CD4 T cells after COVID-19. Study overall: Stimulation of the cells used overlapping spike peptide pools from SARS-CoV-2 and from the common cold coronaviruses HCoV-NL63, HCoV-OC43 and HCoV-229E. Control cultures used a CEFX viral epitope pool, an HIV-1 Nef peptide pool, or no peptide.

Points from the study as a whole: Within the convalescent patients, spike mono-reactivity was found in 304 of 307 vaccine-specific clones.

Specified treatment: approximately 11-day PBMC culture with coronavirus spike peptide pools or control peptides (ViraFEST assay). Antigen-specific T cell expansion with peptide pools preceded TCR sequencing in the ViraFEST approach. V was shortened by 5 bases and J by 0 bases, with 17 bases between the two germline ends. CDR1 is MNHNS and CDR2 is SASEGT in the germline V gene. CDR3 length: 17 residues. Remarks on this clonotype: Its antigen is currently unknown.

The Oncomine TCR Beta short-read assay sequenced DNA from cultured CD4+ T cells. TCRdb recomputed calls from the PCR reads with MiXCR, one row per CDR3 protein. The table lists around 26,000 distinct CDR3 sequences, about 41% of them singletons. The chain combines TRBV6-1 with TRBJ1-5, with TRBD1 as a possible D gene (5 bases). Sequencing used CD4+ T cells from blood, cultured in vitro. This sequence was found in a human donor who had recovered from COVID-19. CDR3 region: CASSPSSGRNSNQPQHF. The CDR3 nucleotides read TGTGCCAGCAGTCCATCCTCGGGACGGAATAGCAATCAGCCCCAGCATTTT.